The sequence of this TCR beta chain was determined in a study of T cell responses to AZD1222 COVID-19 vaccine. Worth noting for this clone: Its antigen is unknown.

Study-level points and caveats: Females outnumbered males among donors, who were mostly white British; clonal diversity was possibly underestimated.

This table comes from immunoSEQ multiplex PCR, and its TCRdb copy is limited to in-frame clones, with some not included. The repertoire holds about 150,000 clones, with around 94% as singletons. The CDR3 is 14 amino acids. Germline assignment: CDR1 MNHNS and CDR2 SASEGT. With 2 bases removed from V and 4 bases from J, the gap between germline ends came to 11 bases. The chain joins TRBV6-1 to TRBJ1-1, with D possibly TRBD1 on 5 matching bases. This specimen consisted of peripheral blood, obtained on day 0 of AZD1222 vaccination. The sequence came from an adult in good health. Written as DNA, the CDR3 is TGTGCCAGCAGTGAATGGTCGGGGGTCACTGAAGCTTTCTTT. It encodes CASSEWSGVTEAFF.